This TCR beta chain stems from a study of OX40 agonist ivuxolimab in advanced cancers. Repertoires were generated with immunoSEQ multiplex PCR, while TCRdb's copy carries only in-frame clones and drops some. The sample has around 100,000 clones, about 96% seen once. Trimming removed 4 bases from V and 8 bases from J; junction bases left unmatched: 6. This CDR3 contains 14 residues. Germline V lookup: CDR1 SGHNT, CDR2 YENEEA. The receptor was isolated from an adult with an advanced solid tumor such as melanoma, head and neck, liver or kidney cancer. The sequencing here drew on CD4+ or CD8+ T cells sorted from blood, taken in a trial of the OX40 agonist ivuxolimab. The chain has TRBV11-3 and TRBJ2-1; TRBD1 matches 9 bases. DNA of the CDR3: TGTGCCAGCAGCTCGTCCCGGGACAGGGATGAGCAGTTCTTC. As protein: CASSSSRDRDEQFF.